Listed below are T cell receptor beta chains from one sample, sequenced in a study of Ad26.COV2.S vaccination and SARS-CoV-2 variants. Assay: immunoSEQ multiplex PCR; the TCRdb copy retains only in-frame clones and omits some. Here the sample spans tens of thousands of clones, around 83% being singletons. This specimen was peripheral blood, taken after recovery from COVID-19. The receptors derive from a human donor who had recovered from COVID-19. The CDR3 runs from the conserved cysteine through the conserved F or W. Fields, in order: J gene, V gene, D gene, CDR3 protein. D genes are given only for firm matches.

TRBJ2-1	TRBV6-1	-	CASSENWVGTSLYNEQFF
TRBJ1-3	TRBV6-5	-	CASSRQAFSGNTIYF
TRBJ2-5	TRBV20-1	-	CSAREQETQYF
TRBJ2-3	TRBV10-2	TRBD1	CASLGGQGFTDTQYF
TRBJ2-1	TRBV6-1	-	CASSELAGLQDGNEQFF
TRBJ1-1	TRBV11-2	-	CASSLRRDQGAFF
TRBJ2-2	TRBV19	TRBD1	CASRRDRGIGELFF
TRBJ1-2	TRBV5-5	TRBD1	CASTSGGAYGYTF
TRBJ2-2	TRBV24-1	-	CATSDPLPGELFF
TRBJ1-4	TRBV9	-	CASSPRGSVATNEKLFF
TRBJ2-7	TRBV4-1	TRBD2	CASSPTSGNDHEQYF
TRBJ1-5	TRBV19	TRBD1	CASSIRDRPQPQHF
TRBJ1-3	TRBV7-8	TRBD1	CASSYDRGRGNTIYF
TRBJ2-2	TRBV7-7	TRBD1	CASSPQGSTGELFF
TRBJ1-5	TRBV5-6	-	CASSLGREGLAQHF
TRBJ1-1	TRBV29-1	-	CSVPNSWDTHEAFF
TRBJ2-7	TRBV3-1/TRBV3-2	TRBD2	CASSQGTSGTSGPEQYF
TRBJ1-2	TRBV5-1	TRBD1	CASSSLFLQGGYTF
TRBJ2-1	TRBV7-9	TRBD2	CASSPGGGRNNEQFF
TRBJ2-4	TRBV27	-	CASRLSVGKNIQYF
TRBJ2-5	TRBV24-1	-	CATSDRPQETQYF
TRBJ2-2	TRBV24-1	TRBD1	CATSDRGDREYTGELFF